The clone carrying this T cell receptor (beta chain) turned up a few times. Its antigen is not identified. The record originates from a study of T cells in Graves' hyperthyroidism and ophthalmopathy. Study-level findings and limits: In the blood, most expanded thyroid clonotypes above 0.001 appeared as well.

From germline, CDR1 is SGDLS and CDR2 YYNGEE. Trimming removed 0 bases from V and 4 bases from J, with 4 bases in between. This CDR3 is built from 13 residues. The CDR3 regions of TCR beta were amplified from RNA transcripts. Researchers ran a first-round RT-PCR on the TCR CDR3 using the HTBI primer set. Via MiXCR, TCRdb re-called the multiplex PCR reads, giving one row per CDR3 protein. The profile shows 460,000 or so distinct CDR3 sequences, over 13% of them singletons. Source material: blood. The chain uses TRBV9 and TRBJ2-2; D uncertain. The clonotype comes from a woman younger than 35 with Graves' hyperthyroidism. This chain's CDR3 is CASSVGTTGELFF. CDR3 bases: TGTGCCAGCAGCGTAGGGACCACCGGGGAGCTGTTTTTT.